Detailed here is one T cell receptor beta chain. For the second PCR, which ran for about 7 to 11 cycles, a sample-barcoded 5' primer and a J-beta primer mix were used. One entry per CDR3 protein, called by TCRdb with MiXCR from the 5' RACE reads. Of 450,000 to 700,000 distinct CDR3 sequences in the sample, about 25% were seen once. This sample stems from a study of blood T cells in healthy people across ages. This sequence was found in a woman in her 70s in good health. Sequenced: blood.

The CDR3 region is CASSQVGGSTGELFF. In DNA, the CDR3 is TGCGCCAGCAGCCAAGTCGGAGGGAGTACCGGGGAGCTGTTTTTT. J is TRBJ2-2 and V is TRBV4-3; possibly TRBD2 for D (6 bases). This CDR3 region has 15 residues. In germline, CDR1 is LGHNA, CDR2 YSLEER. Trimming pared 1 base from V and 5 bases from J, leaving 11 bases between.